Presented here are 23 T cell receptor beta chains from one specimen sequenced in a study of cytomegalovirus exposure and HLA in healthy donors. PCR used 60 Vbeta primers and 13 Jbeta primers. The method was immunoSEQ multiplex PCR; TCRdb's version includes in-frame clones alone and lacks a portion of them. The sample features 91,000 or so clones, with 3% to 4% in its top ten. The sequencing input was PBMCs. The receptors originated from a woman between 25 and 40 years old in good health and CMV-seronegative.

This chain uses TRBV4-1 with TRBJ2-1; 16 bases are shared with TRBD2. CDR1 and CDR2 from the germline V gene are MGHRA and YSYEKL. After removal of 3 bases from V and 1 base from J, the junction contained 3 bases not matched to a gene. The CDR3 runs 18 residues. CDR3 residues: CASSQGLAGGPSYNEQFF. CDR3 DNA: TGCGCCAGCAGCCAGGGACTAGCGGGAGGGCCGTCCTACAATGAGCAGTTCTTC.

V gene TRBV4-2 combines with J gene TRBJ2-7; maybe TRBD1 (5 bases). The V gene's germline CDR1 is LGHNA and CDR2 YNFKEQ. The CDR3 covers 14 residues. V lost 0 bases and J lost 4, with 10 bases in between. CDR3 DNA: TGTGCCAGCAGCCAAGATGGCCAGGGTTACGAGCAGTACTTC. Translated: CASSQDGQGYEQYF.

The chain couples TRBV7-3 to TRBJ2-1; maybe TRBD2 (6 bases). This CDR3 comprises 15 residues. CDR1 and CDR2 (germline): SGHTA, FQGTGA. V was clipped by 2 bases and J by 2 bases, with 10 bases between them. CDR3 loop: CASSLGPSAYNEQFF. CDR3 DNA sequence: TGTGCCAGCAGCTTAGGACCTAGCGCCTACAATGAGCAGTTCTTC.

This CDR3 is CSVEGDRQGLSYEQYF. CDR3 sequence (DNA): TGCAGCGTTGAGGGGGATCGACAGGGCCTGTCGTACGAGCAGTACTTC. This sequence joins TRBV29-1 and TRBJ2-7; 7 nucleotides match TRBD1. This CDR3 is built from 16 residues. The ends lost 3 bases at V and 4 bases at J; junction bases unmatched: 15. CDR1 SQVTM and CDR2 ANQGSEA come from the germline V gene.

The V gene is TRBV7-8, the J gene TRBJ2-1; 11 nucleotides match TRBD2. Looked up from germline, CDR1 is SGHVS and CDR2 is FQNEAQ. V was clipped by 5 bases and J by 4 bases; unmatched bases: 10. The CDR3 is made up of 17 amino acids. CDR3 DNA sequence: TGTGCCAGCAGCCAAGGGGGGACTAGCGGATTTTACAATGAGCAGTTCTTC. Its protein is CASSQGGTSGFYNEQFF. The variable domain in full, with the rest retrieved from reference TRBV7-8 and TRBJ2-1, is GAGVSQSPRYKVAKRGQDVALRCDPISGHVSLFWYQQALGQGPEFLTYFQNEAQLDKSGLPSDRFFAERPEGSVSTLKIQRTQQEDSAVYLCASSQGGTSGFYNEQFFGPGTRLTVL.

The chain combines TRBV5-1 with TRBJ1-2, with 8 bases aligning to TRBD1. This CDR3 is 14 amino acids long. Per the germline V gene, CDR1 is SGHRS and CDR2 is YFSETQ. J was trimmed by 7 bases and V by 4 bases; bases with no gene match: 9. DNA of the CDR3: TGCGCCAGCAGCCTGGGCGGCAGGGGGCTTGGCTACACCTTC. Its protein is CASSLGGRGLGYTF.

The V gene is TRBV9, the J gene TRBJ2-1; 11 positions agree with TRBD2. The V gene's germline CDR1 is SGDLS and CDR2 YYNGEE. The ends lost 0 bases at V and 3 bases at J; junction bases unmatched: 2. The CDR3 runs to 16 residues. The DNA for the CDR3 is TGTGCCAGCAGCGTAGCCGGGACTAGCGGCTACAATGAGCAGTTCTTC. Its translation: CASSVAGTSGYNEQFF.

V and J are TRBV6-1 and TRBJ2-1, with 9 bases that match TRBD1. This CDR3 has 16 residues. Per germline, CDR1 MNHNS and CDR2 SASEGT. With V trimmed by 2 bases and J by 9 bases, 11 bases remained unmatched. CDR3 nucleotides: TGTGCCAGCAGTGAATGGGGGGGACAGGGAGGGAGTGAGCAGTTCTTC. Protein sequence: CASSEWGGQGGSEQFF.

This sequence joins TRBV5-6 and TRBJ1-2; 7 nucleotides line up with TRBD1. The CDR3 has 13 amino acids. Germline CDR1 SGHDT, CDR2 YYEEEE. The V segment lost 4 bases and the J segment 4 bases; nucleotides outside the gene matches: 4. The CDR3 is CASSPGGTYGYTF. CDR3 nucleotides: TGTGCCAGCAGCCCAGGGGGAACCTATGGCTACACCTTC.

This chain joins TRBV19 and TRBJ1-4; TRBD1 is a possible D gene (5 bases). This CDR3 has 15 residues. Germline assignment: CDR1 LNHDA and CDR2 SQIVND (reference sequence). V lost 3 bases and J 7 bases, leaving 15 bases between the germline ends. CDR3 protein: CASSIDSERAEKLFF. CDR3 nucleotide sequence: TGTGCCAGTAGTATCGACAGCGAAAGGGCTGAAAAACTGTTTTTT.

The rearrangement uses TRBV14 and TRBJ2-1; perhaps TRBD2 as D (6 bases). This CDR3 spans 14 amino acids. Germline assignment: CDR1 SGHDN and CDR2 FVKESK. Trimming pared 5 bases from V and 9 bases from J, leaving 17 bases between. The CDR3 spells CASSRGLFKAEQFF. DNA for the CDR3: TGTGCCAGCAGCAGGGGACTTTTTAAAGCTGAGCAGTTCTTC.

For the CDR3, the DNA is TGTGCCAGCAGTTTGCTTGGGACAGGGGGCCTTGGCTACACCTTC. Its translation: CASSLLGTGGLGYTF. V gene TRBV27 combines with J gene TRBJ1-2, with 12 bases aligning to TRBD1. Germline CDR1 MNHEY, CDR2 SMNVEV (reference sequence). The V and J ends lost 3 bases and 7 bases, in that order; junction bases with no gene match: 6. CDR3 length: 15 residues.

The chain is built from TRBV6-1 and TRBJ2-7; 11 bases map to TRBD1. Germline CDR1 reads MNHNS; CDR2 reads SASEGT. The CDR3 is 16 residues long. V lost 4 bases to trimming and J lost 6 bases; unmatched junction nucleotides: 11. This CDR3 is CASSVLWGTGGGEQYF. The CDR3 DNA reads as TGTGCCAGCAGTGTATTGTGGGGGACAGGGGGGGGCGAGCAGTACTTC.

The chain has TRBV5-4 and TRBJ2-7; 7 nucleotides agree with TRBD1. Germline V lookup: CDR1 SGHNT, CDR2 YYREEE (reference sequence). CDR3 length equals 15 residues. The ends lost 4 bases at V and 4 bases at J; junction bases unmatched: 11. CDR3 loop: CASSQPGQPHYEQYF. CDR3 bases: TGTGCCAGCAGCCAGCCGGGACAGCCTCATTACGAGCAGTACTTC. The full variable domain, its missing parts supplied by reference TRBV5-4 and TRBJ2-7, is ETGVTQSPTHLIKTRGQQVTLRCSSQSGHNTVSWYQQALGQGPQFIFQYYREEENGRGNFPPRFSGLQFPNYSSELNVNALELDDSALYLCASSQPGQPHYEQYFGPGTRLTVT.

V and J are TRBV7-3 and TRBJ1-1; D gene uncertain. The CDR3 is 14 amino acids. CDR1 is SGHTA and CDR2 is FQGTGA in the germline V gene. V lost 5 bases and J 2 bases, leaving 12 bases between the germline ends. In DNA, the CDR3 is TGTGCCAGCAGCCCATCGTCAGTTAACACTGAAGCTTTCTTT. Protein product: CASSPSSVNTEAFF.

The CDR3 is CACDTEAFF. The CDR3 DNA follows: TGTGCCTGCGACACTGAAGCTTTCTTT. The V and J genes are TRBV30 and TRBJ1-1, with no clear D. The V gene's germline CDR1 is GTSNPN and CDR2 SVGIG (reference sequence). The ends were cut back, 6 bases at V and 3 bases at J, with 2 bases in the middle. There are 9 residues in the CDR3.

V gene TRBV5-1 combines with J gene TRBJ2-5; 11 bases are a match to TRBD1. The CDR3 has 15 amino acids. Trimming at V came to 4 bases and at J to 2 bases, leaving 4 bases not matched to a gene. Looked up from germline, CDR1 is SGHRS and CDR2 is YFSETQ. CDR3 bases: TGCGCCAGCAGCGACCGGGACAGGGGGCAAGAGACCCAGTACTTC. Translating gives CASSDRDRGQETQYF.

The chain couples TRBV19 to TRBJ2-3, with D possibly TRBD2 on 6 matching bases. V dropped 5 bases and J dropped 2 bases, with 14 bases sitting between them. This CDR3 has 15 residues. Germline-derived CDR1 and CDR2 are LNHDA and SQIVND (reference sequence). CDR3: CASSVPRGLTDTQYF. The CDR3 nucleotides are TGTGCCAGTAGTGTCCCCCGGGGACTCACAGATACGCAGTATTTT. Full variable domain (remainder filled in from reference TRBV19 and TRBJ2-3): DGGITQSPKYLFRKEGQNVTLSCEQNLNHDAMYWYRQDPGQGLRLIYYSQIVNDFQKGDIAEGYSVSREKKESFPLTVTSAQKNPTAFYLCASSVPRGLTDTQYFGPGTRLTVL.

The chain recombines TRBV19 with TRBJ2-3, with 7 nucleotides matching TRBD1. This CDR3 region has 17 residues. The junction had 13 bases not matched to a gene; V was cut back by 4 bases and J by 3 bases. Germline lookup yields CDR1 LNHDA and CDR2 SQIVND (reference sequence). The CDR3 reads CASSTPEYPRGTDTQYF. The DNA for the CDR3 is TGTGCCAGTAGTACCCCTGAGTACCCCAGGGGGACAGATACGCAGTATTTT.

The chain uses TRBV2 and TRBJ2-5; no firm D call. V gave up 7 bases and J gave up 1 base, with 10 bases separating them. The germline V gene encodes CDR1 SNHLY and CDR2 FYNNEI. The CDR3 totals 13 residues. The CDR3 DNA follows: TGTGCCAGCATGGAGATGCGCCAAGAGACCCAGTACTTC. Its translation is CASMEMRQETQYF.

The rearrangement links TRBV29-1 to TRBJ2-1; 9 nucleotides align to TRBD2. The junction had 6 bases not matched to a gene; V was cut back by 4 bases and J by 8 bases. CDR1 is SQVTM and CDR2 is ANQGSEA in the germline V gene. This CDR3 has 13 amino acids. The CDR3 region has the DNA TGCAGCGTTGCTAGGACTAGCGATGATGAGCAGTTCTTC. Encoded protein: CSVARTSDDEQFF.

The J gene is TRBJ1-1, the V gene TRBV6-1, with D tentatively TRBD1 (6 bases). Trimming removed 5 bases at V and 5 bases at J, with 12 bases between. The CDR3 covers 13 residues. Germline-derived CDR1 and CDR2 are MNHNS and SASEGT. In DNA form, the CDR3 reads TGTGCCAGCAGTACCGACAGGAGGACTGAAGCTTTCTTT. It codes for CASSTDRRTEAFF.

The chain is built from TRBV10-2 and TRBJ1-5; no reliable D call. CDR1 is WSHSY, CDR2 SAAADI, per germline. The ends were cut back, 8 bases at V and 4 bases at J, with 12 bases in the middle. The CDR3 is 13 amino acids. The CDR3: CASVGRYNQPQHF. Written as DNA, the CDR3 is TGCGCCAGCGTGGGGAGGTATAATCAGCCCCAGCATTTT.